Reported below is one TCR beta chain. This entry belongs to a study of control samples from healthy donors and cancer patients. Sequenced by immunoSEQ multiplex PCR; TCRdb stores in-frame clones only, minus some. The sample lists some 130,000 clones, 93% seen once, with over 1.5% in the top ten. The CDR3 has 11 amino acids. CDR1 and CDR2 (germline): SQVTM, ANQGSEA. V was shortened by 8 bases and J by 8 bases, with 12 bases between the two germline ends. The receptor was derived from a man aged 45 to 65 with head and neck cancer. The sample was PBMCs. The chain combines TRBV29-1 with TRBJ1-4; the D is unclear. CDR3 nucleotide sequence: TGCAGCACCCGGGCCCAGGAAAAACTGTTTTTT. This translates into CSTRAQEKLFF. Full variable domain (missing parts from reference TRBV29-1 and TRBJ1-4): SAVISQKPSRDICQRGTSLTIQCQVDSQVTMMFWYRQQPGQSLTLIATANQGSEATYESGFVIDKFPISRPNLTFSTLTVSNMSPEDSSIYLCSTRAQEKLFFGSGTQLSVL.